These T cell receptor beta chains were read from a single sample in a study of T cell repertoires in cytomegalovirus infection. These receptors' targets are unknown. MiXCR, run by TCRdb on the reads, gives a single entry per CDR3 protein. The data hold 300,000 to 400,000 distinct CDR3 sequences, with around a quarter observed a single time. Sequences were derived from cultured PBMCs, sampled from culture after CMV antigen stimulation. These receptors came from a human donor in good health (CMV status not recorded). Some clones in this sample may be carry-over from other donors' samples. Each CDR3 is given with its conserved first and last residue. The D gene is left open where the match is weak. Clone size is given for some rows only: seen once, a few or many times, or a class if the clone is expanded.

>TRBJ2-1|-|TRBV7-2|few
CASSPHSSRHNEQFF
TGTGCCAGCAGCCCCCACTCGTCCCGCCACAATGAGCAGTTCTTC
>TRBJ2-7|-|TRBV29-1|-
CSVGGFYEQYF
TGCAGCGTTGGGGGGTTCTACGAGCAGTACTTC
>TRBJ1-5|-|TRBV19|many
CASSIEIWEIGSNQPQHF
TGTGCCAGTAGTATAGAAATCTGGGAAATTGGTAGCAATCAGCCCCAGCATTTT
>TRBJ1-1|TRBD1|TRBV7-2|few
CASSKRLGQADLNTEAFF
TGTGCCAGCAGCAAACGATTAGGACAGGCAGATCTGAACACTGAAGCTTTCTTT
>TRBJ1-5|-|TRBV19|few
CASSLIATGYSNQPQHF
TGTGCCAGTAGTTTGATAGCGACAGGATATAGCAATCAGCCCCAGCATTTT
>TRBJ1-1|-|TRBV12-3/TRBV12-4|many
CASSLVGLDSEAFF
TGTGCCAGCAGTTTAGTCGGTTTGGATTCTGAAGCTTTCTTT
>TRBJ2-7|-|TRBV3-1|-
CASSQDHLGREQYF
TGTGCCAGCAGCCAAGATCACCTCGGTCGGGAGCAGTACTTC
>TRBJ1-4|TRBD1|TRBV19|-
CASRRGRGEEKLFF
TGTGCCAGTAGAAGGGGCAGGGGGGAGGAAAAACTGTTTTTT
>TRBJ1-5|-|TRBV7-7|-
CASSLGYGEPQHF
TGTGCCAGCAGCTTAGGGTATGGGGAGCCCCAGCATTTT
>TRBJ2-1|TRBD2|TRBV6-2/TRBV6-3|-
CASRTSGRSPNEQFF
TGTGCCAGCAGAACTAGCGGGAGATCGCCCAATGAGCAGTTCTTC
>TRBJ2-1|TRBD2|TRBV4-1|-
CASSQETSGRIRGNEQFF
TGCGCCAGCAGCCAAGAGACTAGCGGGAGGATAAGGGGCAATGAGCAGTTCTTC
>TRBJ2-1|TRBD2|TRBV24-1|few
CATSETGLAGPYNEQFF
TGTGCCACCAGTGAGACGGGACTAGCGGGACCCTACAATGAGCAGTTCTTC
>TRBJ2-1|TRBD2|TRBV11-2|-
CASGDLAGGRNEQFF
TGTGCCAGCGGGGATCTAGCGGGAGGTCGCAATGAGCAGTTCTTC
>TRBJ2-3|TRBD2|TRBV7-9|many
CASSVSGRPDTQYF
TGTGCCAGCAGCGTTAGCGGGAGGCCAGATACGCAGTATTTT
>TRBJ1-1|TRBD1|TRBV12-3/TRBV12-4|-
CASSLRDRAEMNTEAFF
TGTGCCAGCAGTTTGCGGGACAGGGCTGAGATGAACACTGAAGCTTTCTTT
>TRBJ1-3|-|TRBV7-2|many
CASSLSLSGNTIYF
TGTGCCAGCAGCTTAAGTCTTTCTGGAAACACCATATATTTT
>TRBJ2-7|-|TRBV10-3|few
CAIRPNRVAGEQYF
TGTGCCATCAGGCCAAACCGGGTCGCGGGGGAGCAGTACTTC
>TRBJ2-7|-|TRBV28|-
CASTRRHPEDEQYF
TGTGCCAGCACCCGGCGACATCCAGAAGACGAGCAGTACTTC
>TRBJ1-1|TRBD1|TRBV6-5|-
CASSYRGRNTEAFF
TGTGCCAGCAGTTACAGGGGGCGGAACACTGAAGCTTTCTTT
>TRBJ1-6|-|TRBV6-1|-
CASSEARYSPFHF
TGTGCCAGCAGTGAAGCGCGATACTCACCCTTCCACTTT
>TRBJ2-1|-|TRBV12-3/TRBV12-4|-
CASSLRGSYNEQFF
TGTGCCAGCAGTTTACGGGGGAGTTACAATGAGCAGTTCTTC
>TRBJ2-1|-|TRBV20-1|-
CSASPGTGYNEQFF
TGCAGTGCTAGCCCCGGGACGGGCTACAATGAGCAGTTCTTC